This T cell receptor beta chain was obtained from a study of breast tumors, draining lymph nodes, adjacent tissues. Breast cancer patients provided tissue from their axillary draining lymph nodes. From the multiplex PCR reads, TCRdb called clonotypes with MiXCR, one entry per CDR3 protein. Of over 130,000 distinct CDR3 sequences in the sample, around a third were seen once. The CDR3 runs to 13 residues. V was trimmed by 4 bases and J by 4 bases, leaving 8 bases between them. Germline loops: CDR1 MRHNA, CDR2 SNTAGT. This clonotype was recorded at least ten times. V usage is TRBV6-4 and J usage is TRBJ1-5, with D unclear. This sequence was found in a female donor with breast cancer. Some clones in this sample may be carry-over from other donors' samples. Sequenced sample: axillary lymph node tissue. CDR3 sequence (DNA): TGTGCCAGCAGTGTTCAGGCTAATCAGCCCCAGCATTTT. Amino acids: CASSVQANQPQHF.